A single sample gave rise to the 14 T cell receptor beta chains below, sequenced in a study of cytomegalovirus exposure and HLA in healthy donors. The primer mix had 60 Vbeta and 13 Jbeta primers. Here immunoSEQ multiplex PCR was the method, and the copy in TCRdb shows in-frame clones only, minus some. The sample lists 200,000 or so clones, around 86% occurring once. The sequencing sample was made of PBMCs. All receptors derive from a woman aged 40 to 49 in good health and CMV-seronegative.

The chain recombines TRBV10-2 with TRBJ2-5, with 7 bases fitting TRBD2. Per germline, CDR1 WSHSY and CDR2 SAAADI. The V gene end was trimmed by 2 bases and the J gene end by 1 base; junction bases not matched to a gene: 7. The CDR3 sequence is 16 residues long. CDR3 sequence (DNA): TGCGCCAGCAGTGAGCAGACTAGCAGGACCCAAGAGACCCAGTACTTC. Protein product: CASSEQTSRTQETQYF.

The chain is built from TRBV30 and TRBJ2-3; 7 positions agree with TRBD1. Germline values: CDR1 GTSNPN, CDR2 SVGIG (reference sequence). This CDR3 has 14 amino acids. V shed 4 bases and J 7 bases; nucleotides not matched to a gene: 11. CDR3 sequence (DNA): TGTGCCTGGACCATAGGGGGCGCATCAAATACGCAGTATTTT. It codes for CAWTIGGASNTQYF.

V is TRBV4-1 and J is TRBJ2-2; 12 positions agree with TRBD2. Germline lookup yields CDR1 MGHRA and CDR2 YSYEKL. This CDR3 spans 16 amino acids. With V trimmed by 1 base and J by 5 bases, 2 bases remained unmatched. DNA for the CDR3: TGCGCCAGCAGCCAAGGGCTAGCGGGAGGGACCGGGGAGCTGTTTTTT. Amino acids: CASSQGLAGGTGELFF.

The V and J genes are TRBV27 and TRBJ1-3; 7 nucleotides align to TRBD1. CDR1 MNHEY and CDR2 SMNVEV come from the germline V gene (reference sequence). This CDR3 spans 14 amino acids. V shed 5 bases and J 4 bases; nucleotides not matched to a gene: 5. The CDR3 loop is CASSPGTAGNTIYF. Here the CDR3 DNA reads TGTGCCAGCAGTCCGGGGACAGCAGGAAACACCATATATTTT.

As concerns this clone: Other DNA sequences from this sample encode an identical CDR3 as well. The chain employs TRBV19 and TRBJ2-3; no clear D gene. Germline V lookup: CDR1 LNHDA, CDR2 SQIVND (reference sequence). Trimming shortened V by 3 bases and J by 1 base, and 5 bases separated the two germline ends. This CDR3 contains 13 residues. The CDR3 DNA reads as TGTGCCAGTAGTATCTCGGGCACAGATACGCAGTATTTT. It codes for CASSISGTDTQYF.

The chain recombines TRBV29-1 with TRBJ2-5, with 10 bases lining up with TRBD1. The ends lost 5 bases at V and 4 bases at J; junction bases unmatched: 4. Germline values: CDR1 SQVTM, CDR2 ANQGSEA. The CDR3 runs 13 residues. The CDR3 is CSVRQGAGETQYF. The CDR3 region has the DNA TGCAGCGTTCGACAGGGGGCAGGAGAGACCCAGTACTTC. The full variable domain, with the rest looked up from reference TRBV29-1 and TRBJ2-5, is SAVISQKPSRDICQRGTSLTIQCQVDSQVTMMFWYRQQPGQSLTLIATANQGSEATYESGFVIDKFPISRPNLTFSTLTVSNMSPEDSSIYLCSVRQGAGETQYFGPGTRLLVL.

The chain uses TRBV4-1 and TRBJ1-2; D may be TRBD1 (6 bases). In germline, CDR1 is MGHRA, CDR2 YSYEKL. Trimming removed 3 bases at V and 8 bases at J, with 16 bases between. The CDR3 runs to 14 residues. This CDR3 reads CASSQPGRRGGYTF. DNA for the CDR3: TGCGCCAGCAGCCAGCCCGGTCGTAGGGGGGGCTACACCTTC.

This chain joins TRBV19 and TRBJ2-3; 10 bases line up with TRBD2. V dropped 5 bases and J dropped 4; count of bases not matched to a gene: 9. In germline, CDR1 is LNHDA, CDR2 SQIVND (reference sequence). The CDR3 is made up of 16 amino acids. For the CDR3, the DNA is TGTGCCAGTAGTGCCCAAGGACTAGCGGACCCAGATACGCAGTATTTT. Its protein is CASSAQGLADPDTQYF.

The chain couples TRBV11-2 to TRBJ2-7, with TRBD2 identical over 8 bases. The CDR3 spans 16 residues. Germline V lookup: CDR1 SGHAT, CDR2 FQNNGV. Trimming removed 7 bases from V and 0 bases from J; junction bases left unmatched: 11. CDR3 amino acids: CASNPTSGKSSYEQYF. The CDR3 nucleotides read TGTGCCAGCAATCCTACTAGCGGTAAGAGCTCCTACGAGCAGTACTTC.

This sequence joins TRBV7-9 and TRBJ2-7, with D tentatively TRBD1 (5 bases). The CDR3 totals 14 residues. The germline V and J ends were trimmed by 5 bases and 9 bases, with 20 bases remaining between them. Germline CDR1 is SEHNR and CDR2 is FQNEAQ (reference sequence). The CDR3 protein is CASSRDDLGERQYF. The CDR3 DNA reads TGTGCCAGCAGCCGCGACGATCTAGGGGAACGGCAGTACTTC.

This chain's CDR3 is CASSPSPSVYEQYF. The DNA for the CDR3 is TGTGCCAGCAGCCCCTCCCCCTCGGTCTACGAGCAGTACTTC. The chain links TRBV5-4 to TRBJ2-7; D remains unclear. V lost 4 bases and J 3 bases, leaving 14 bases between the germline ends. Germline V lookup: CDR1 SGHNT, CDR2 YYREEE (reference sequence). The CDR3 spans 14 residues.

The genes are TRBV2 and TRBJ2-3; 9 nucleotides line up with TRBD2. Germline lookup yields CDR1 SNHLY and CDR2 FYNNEI. V gave up 8 bases and J gave up 2 bases; unmatched junction bases: 5. The CDR3 is 14 amino acids. The CDR3 loop reads CASFGLANTDTQYF. In DNA form, the CDR3 reads TGTGCCAGCTTCGGACTAGCGAACACAGATACGCAGTATTTT.

The chain joins TRBV30 to TRBJ1-2; D remains ambiguous. Germline loops: CDR1 GTSNPN, CDR2 SVGIG (reference sequence). This CDR3 is built from 12 residues. Trimming took off 4 bases at V and 5 bases at J, with 11 bases between the two ends. DNA for the CDR3: TGTGCCTGGACCCCCCGAGGGTATGGCTACACCTTC. Amino acids: CAWTPRGYGYTF.

The CDR3 DNA follows: TGTGCCAGCAGTTACTCGAACGCTAACGGGGAGCTGTTTTTT. Amino acid sequence: CASSYSNANGELFF. The rearrangement links TRBV6-5 to TRBJ2-2; D is uncertain. The germline V gene encodes CDR1 MNHEY and CDR2 SVGAGI. The CDR3 extends over 14 amino acids. Trimming left V 0 bases short and J 7 bases short, with 9 bases between.